The 30 T cell receptor beta chains below were found in one sample sequenced in a study of OX40 agonist ivuxolimab in advanced cancers. Only in-frame clones appear in the TCRdb table, and some are missing; sequencing was by immunoSEQ multiplex PCR. This table has about 60,000 clones, approximately 83% appearing once. This specimen was CD4+ or CD8+ T cells sorted from blood, taken in a trial of the OX40 agonist ivuxolimab. The receptor source for this set is an adult with an advanced solid tumor such as melanoma, head and neck, liver or kidney cancer.

On this clone itself: It is likely a read error, because the conserved phenylalanine at the end of the CDR3 is missing. This sequence joins TRBV5-1 and TRBJ1-6; 9 nucleotides agree with TRBD1. Per germline, CDR1 SGHRS and CDR2 YFSETQ. Trimming took 1 base from V and 7 from J; bases not matched to a gene: 3. There are 15 residues in the CDR3. CDR3 protein: CASSLSGTGNSPLHL. In DNA, the CDR3 is TGCGCCAGCAGCTTGTCCGGGACAGGGAATTCACCCCTCCACCTT.

The chain couples TRBV4-1 to TRBJ1-1, with 10 nucleotides matching TRBD1. This CDR3 comprises 15 residues. Trimming cost V 1 base and J 11 bases; bases outside gene matches: 10. Per the germline V gene, CDR1 is MGHRA and CDR2 is YSYEKL. Here the CDR3 DNA reads TGCGCCAGCAGCCAAGGGGACAGGGGTGGCTCGAAGGCTTTCTTT. Translating it yields CASSQGDRGGSKAFF.

The rearrangement uses TRBV5-6 and TRBJ1-5; the D is unclear. The CDR3 covers 12 residues. CDR1 SGHDT and CDR2 YYEEEE come from the germline V gene. Between the trimmed V and J ends, which lost 4 bases and 4 bases, there was a span of 6 bases. This CDR3 reads CASSQANQPQHF. The CDR3 coding sequence is TGTGCCAGCAGCCAAGCAAATCAGCCCCAGCATTTT.

The rearrangement uses TRBV6-6 and TRBJ2-7; D ambiguous. The V end lost 6 bases, the J end lost 2 bases, and 14 bases lay between the germline ends. The CDR3 consists of 14 residues. Germline V gene lookup returns CDR1 MNHNY and CDR2 SVGAGI (reference sequence). As DNA, the CDR3 is TGTGCCAGCAGCGGGCAGCTAACGACCTACGAGCAGTACTTC. Its protein product is CASSGQLTTYEQYF.

The chain joins TRBV25-1 to TRBJ2-2; the D gene is possibly TRBD2 (6 bases). This CDR3 is 14 amino acids long. Per the germline V gene, CDR1 is MGHDK and CDR2 is SYGVNS. V dropped 2 bases and J dropped 7 bases, with 11 bases sitting between them. CDR3 DNA sequence: TGTGCCAGCAGTGAACTGGAGGGAGTCGGGGAGCTGTTTTTT. It yields the protein CASSELEGVGELFF. The full variable domain, in which reference TRBV25-1 and TRBJ2-2 provide the parts outside the CDR3, is EADIYQTPRYLVIGTGKKITLECSQTMGHDKMYWYQQDPGMELHLIHYSYGVNSTEKGDLSSESTVSRIRTEHFPLTLESARPSHTSQYLCASSELEGVGELFFGEGSRLTVL.

This clone was recorded once. Since the CDR3 does not end with the conserved phenylalanine or tryptophan, this likely comes from a read error. The chain couples TRBV19 to TRBJ1-6; no clear D. Germline lookup yields CDR1 LNHDA and CDR2 SQIVND (reference sequence). Trimming took 6 bases from V and 5 from J, leaving 14 bases between them. The CDR3 loop spans 15 amino acids. CDR3 DNA: TGTGCCAGTAGGAACCCCGGGCCTCATAATTCACCCCTCCACCTT. Translating it yields CASRNPGPHNSPLHL.

V usage is TRBV9 and J usage is TRBJ2-7, with D possibly matching TRBD1 (5 bases). The V end was cut by 3 bases, the J end by 3 bases, with 16 bases between. The CDR3 runs to 15 residues. CDR1 SGDLS and CDR2 YYNGEE come from the germline V gene. The CDR3 protein is CASSASGLSSYEQYF. The DNA of the CDR3 is TGTGCCAGCAGCGCATCAGGGTTGTCTAGCTACGAGCAGTACTTC.

V gene TRBV9 combines with J gene TRBJ1-1; the match to TRBD1 covers 7 bases. The CDR3 covers 17 residues. Germline CDR1 and CDR2: SGDLS and YYNGEE. After removal of 3 bases from V and 3 bases from J, the junction contained 14 bases not matched to a gene. The CDR3 region has the DNA TGTGCCAGCAGCGGGACAGGTCGCGGGGTGTTAGACACTGAAGCTTTCTTT. Its protein is CASSGTGRGVLDTEAFF.

For this clone: Distinct nucleotide sequences in the sample also encode this CDR3. The chain has TRBV11-2 and TRBJ2-7; D is unclear. Germline V CDR1 and CDR2: SGHAT, FQNNGV. The CDR3 contains 11 residues. Trimming cost V 1 base and J 5 bases, with 3 bases left between them. The CDR3: CASSLAHEQYF. The CDR3 bases are TGTGCCAGCAGCTTAGCACACGAGCAGTACTTC.

The chain recombines TRBV9 with TRBJ1-2, with 8 bases matching TRBD1. This CDR3 contains 14 residues. From germline, CDR1 is SGDLS and CDR2 YYNGEE. Unmatched junction bases numbered 11, after V lost 5 bases and J lost 8 bases. The CDR3 DNA is TGTGCCAGCAGAGAAAACCAGGGGGCTGGAGGCTACACCTTC. Residues: CASRENQGAGGYTF.

The rearrangement joins TRBV9 to TRBJ1-3; TRBD1 is a possible D gene (6 bases). With 4 bases removed from V and 1 base from J, the gap between germline ends came to 9 bases. The CDR3 covers 14 residues. CDR1 and CDR2 from the germline V gene are SGDLS and YYNGEE. In DNA, the CDR3 is TGTGCCAGCAGCAGGGGGACTTCTGGAAACACCATATATTTT. It specifies CASSRGTSGNTIYF.

The V gene is TRBV28, the J gene TRBJ1-6; D might be TRBD1 (5 bases). The CDR3 contains 14 residues. With 6 bases removed from V and 4 bases from J, the gap between germline ends came to 10 bases. The germline CDR1 and CDR2 sequences are MDHEN and SYDVKM. The CDR3 DNA sequence: TGTGCCAGCAGGGGGCCAATTTATAATTCACCCCTCCACTTT. As protein: CASRGPIYNSPLHF.

V is TRBV10-3 and J is TRBJ1-2, with D possibly being TRBD1 (6 bases). Germline loops: CDR1 ENHRY, CDR2 SYGVKD. This CDR3 spans 15 amino acids. V lost 0 bases and J 0 bases, leaving 8 bases between the germline ends. CDR3 nucleotide sequence: TGTGCCATCAGTGAGTCGTCAGGGGCTAACTATGGCTACACCTTC. This gives the protein CAISESSGANYGYTF.

This clone turned up a few times. The J gene is TRBJ1-2, the V gene TRBV27, with 8 bases matching TRBD1. The CDR3 runs to 15 residues. Unmatched junction bases numbered 6, after V lost 2 bases and J lost 4 bases. Germline V gives CDR1 MNHEY, CDR2 SMNVEV (reference sequence). The CDR3 DNA reads as TGTGCCAGCAGTTTAGCAGGGGGCCGCGGCTATGGCTACACCTTC. Translation: CASSLAGGRGYGYTF.

This clone was counted a few times. The chain links TRBV7-6 to TRBJ1-2; unclear D gene. V was clipped by 5 bases and J by 6 bases, with 13 bases between them. The length of the CDR3 is 13 residues. Germline loops: CDR1 SGHVS, CDR2 FNYEAQ. The CDR3 nucleotides read TGTGCCAGCAGCCCTGATGGAGGCGATGGCTACACCTTC. This sequence encodes CASSPDGGDGYTF.

The sample holds one count of this clone. This chain uses TRBV10-1 with TRBJ1-3, with a tentative D call TRBD1 (6 bases). Germline V gene data show CDR1 as WNHNN and CDR2 as SYGVQD (reference sequence). CDR3 length: 15 amino acids. V gave up 3 bases and J gave up 8 bases, with 17 bases separating them. The CDR3 sequence is CASSDSGQPSDTIYF. DNA for the CDR3: TGCGCCAGCAGTGACTCCGGACAGCCTTCGGACACCATATATTTT.

This clone was seen a handful of times. The CDR3 loop reads CASSIDPGGTEAFF. CDR3 nucleotides: TGTGCCAGTAGTATAGATCCAGGGGGCACTGAAGCTTTCTTT. This chain links TRBV19 with TRBJ1-1; 7 bases match TRBD1. There are 14 residues in the CDR3. Per germline, CDR1 LNHDA and CDR2 SQIVND (reference sequence). V lost 0 bases, J lost 4 bases, and 2 bases stayed unmatched.

CDR3 bases: TGTGCCAGCAGCTTACTCCAAGAGAACACTGAAGCTTTCTTT. This codes for CASSLLQENTEAFF. The V gene is TRBV7-3, the J gene TRBJ1-1; D gene uncertain. CDR1 is SGHTA and CDR2 is FQGTGA in the germline V gene. V lost 2 bases, J lost 1 base, and 8 bases lay in between. The CDR3 spans 14 residues.

Only a few counts were recorded for this clone. The rearrangement uses TRBV5-1 and TRBJ1-6; D unclear. CDR3 length: 15 amino acids. The V end lost 0 bases, the J end lost 6 bases, and 10 bases lay between the germline ends. Germline V CDR1 and CDR2: SGHRS, YFSETQ. The CDR3 protein is CASSLEAASNSPLHF. The CDR3 region has the DNA TGCGCCAGCAGCTTGGAGGCAGCTAGTAATTCACCCCTCCACTTT.

As to this clone: A much more abundant neighbour one base away suggests this may be a read error. Likely a read error: the CDR3 ends without its conserved phenylalanine or tryptophan. Other DNA sequences in the sample encode the same CDR3. V gene TRBV19 combines with J gene TRBJ1-6; D call uncertain. The CDR3 is 13 amino acids. Per germline, CDR1 LNHDA and CDR2 SQIVND (reference sequence). The CDR3 DNA sequence: TGCGCCAGTAGTATAGATCGGAATTCACCCCTCCACCTT. This encodes CASSIDRNSPLHL.

This clone showed up just once. V usage is TRBV7-2 and J usage is TRBJ2-3; D could derive from TRBD1 or TRBD2 (5 bases each). CDR1 and CDR2 from the germline V gene are SGHTA and FQGNSA. V lost 10 bases to trimming and J lost 4 bases, with 6 bases between them. The CDR3 sequence is 10 residues long. The DNA of the CDR3 is TGTGCCACGGGGCCAGATACGCAGTATTTT. Translated, it gives CATGPDTQYF.

The rearrangement links TRBV11-2 to TRBJ2-5; no clear D. Trimming cost V 0 bases and J 5 bases, with 10 bases left between them. This CDR3 spans 14 amino acids. CDR1 and CDR2 from the germline V gene are SGHAT and FQNNGV. The CDR3 coding sequence is TGTGCCAGCAGCTTAGATACCAAGGACGAGACCCAGTACTTC. Translating it yields CASSLDTKDETQYF.

The chain is built from TRBV6-6 and TRBJ2-7, with 8 bases aligning to TRBD2. CDR3 size: 14 residues. Germline lookup yields CDR1 MNHNY and CDR2 SVGAGI (reference sequence). V trimming: 9 bases; J trimming: 4 bases; junction bases outside the gene matches: 11. The CDR3 DNA reads TGTGCCAGTACGGGAGGGCGGGGAGGATACGAGCAGTACTTC. Translating it yields CASTGGRGGYEQYF.

The rearrangement joins TRBV7-2 to TRBJ1-2; D call uncertain. V lost 0 bases and J lost 8, with 10 bases in between. Germline CDR1 reads SGHTA; CDR2 reads FQGNSA. This CDR3 comprises 13 residues. The CDR3 coding sequence is TGTGCCAGCAGCTTAGCCTCCAGCTGGGGCTACACCTTC. Residues: CASSLASSWGYTF.

This chain connects TRBV11-2 to TRBJ1-2; 8 nucleotides agree with TRBD1. This CDR3 comprises 17 residues. V lost 4 bases and J lost 2; bases outside the gene matches: 12. The germline CDR1 and CDR2 sequences are SGHAT and FQNNGV. CDR3 region: CASSSGQGDYRNYGYTF. CDR3 nucleotides: TGTGCCAGCAGCTCTGGACAGGGTGATTATCGGAACTATGGCTACACCTTC.

CDR3 region: CASSVGTLTSGDEQFF. The DNA for the CDR3 is TGTGCCAGCAGCGTAGGGACTTTAACTAGCGGCGATGAGCAGTTCTTC. The chain has TRBV9 and TRBJ2-1, with 8 nucleotides matching TRBD2. Germline V gene lookup returns CDR1 SGDLS and CDR2 YYNGEE. The CDR3 is 16 residues long. With V trimmed by 0 bases and J by 8 bases, 10 bases remained unmatched.

This clone has ten or more counts. V and J are TRBV6-1 and TRBJ2-2, with 10 bases fitting TRBD1. This CDR3 has 16 amino acids. Per the germline V gene, CDR1 is MNHNS and CDR2 is SASEGT. Losses at the gene ends were 1 base for V and 7 bases for J; bases not matched to a gene: 6. CDR3 loop: CASSEGGQGFGGELFF. CDR3 sequence (DNA): TGTGCCAGCAGTGAAGGGGGACAGGGGTTCGGCGGGGAGCTGTTTTTT.

The chain combines TRBV6-1 with TRBJ2-1, with D hard to call. CDR3 length: 15 amino acids. V was shortened by 1 base and J by 1 base, with 8 bases between the two germline ends. Germline V gives CDR1 MNHNS, CDR2 SASEGT. The CDR3 protein is CASSEVRLSYNEQFF. The CDR3 DNA reads TGTGCCAGCAGTGAAGTCCGTCTGTCCTACAATGAGCAGTTCTTC.

The chain joins TRBV5-3 to TRBJ1-5; D unclear. TRBV5-3 has ORF status, its function being uncertain. Trimming removed 4 bases from V and 11 bases from J, with 13 bases in between. The CDR3 has 12 amino acids. The CDR3 spells CARSTALWSQHF. CDR3 bases: TGTGCCAGAAGCACGGCACTCTGGTCCCAGCATTTT.

The CDR3 sequence is CASSLAWGMNTEAFF. The CDR3 DNA follows: TGTGCCAGCAGCTTGGCCTGGGGGATGAACACTGAAGCTTTCTTT. The rearrangement uses TRBV5-6 and TRBJ1-1; D possibly corresponds to TRBD1 (5 bases). Germline V gene sequence: CDR1 SGHDT, CDR2 YYEEEE. Trimming took 0 bases from V and 0 from J, leaving 9 bases between them. The CDR3 spans 15 residues.